The 25 T cell receptor beta chains given below trace back to one sample, sequenced in a study of blood T cell repertoires in COVID-19. Profiling relied on immunoSEQ multiplex PCR, and the TCRdb table lists in-frame clones only, not all of them. The table includes roughly 69,000 clones, roughly three quarters detected once. Sequencing was performed on peripheral blood. Receptors originate from a woman between 45 and 60 years old with acute or convalescent COVID-19.

The chain couples TRBV5-6 to TRBJ2-1; D not resolved. Per germline, CDR1 SGHDT and CDR2 YYEEEE. With 3 bases removed from V and 0 bases from J, the gap between germline ends came to 16 bases. There are 17 residues in the CDR3. The DNA of the CDR3 is TGTGCCAGCAGCTCAAGTACCCCACCGAGCTCCTACAATGAGCAGTTCTTC. Translating it yields CASSSSTPPSSYNEQFF.

The V call is TRBV21-1, the J call TRBJ2-3; TRBD1, the D gene given by the table, was not confirmed from the DNA. TRBV21-1 is a pseudogene segment. There are 19 residues in the CDR3. DNA of the CDR3: TGTGCCAGCAGCAAGTCCCGGTCAACAGACGGAAGCAGCACAGATACGCAGTATTTT. Translating it yields CASSKSRSTDGSSTDTQYF.

V usage is TRBV18 and J usage is TRBJ2-7; 8 bases match TRBD1. J gave up 2 bases and V 2 bases, and 14 bases lay outside the gene matches. Germline CDR1 KGHSH, CDR2 LQKENI. CDR3 length: 18 amino acids. The CDR3 spells CASSPLAGGEVGAYEQYF. In nucleotides, the CDR3 is TGTGCCAGCTCACCATTGGCAGGGGGCGAGGTGGGCGCCTACGAGCAGTACTTC. Drawing the rest from reference TRBV18 and TRBJ2-7, the complete variable domain is NAGVMQNPRHLVRRRGQEARLRCSPMKGHSHVYWYRQLPEEGLKFMVYLQKENIIDESGMPKERFSAEFPKEGPSILRIQQVVRGDSAAYFCASSPLAGGEVGAYEQYFGPGTRLTVT.

The V and J genes are TRBV27 and TRBJ2-7, with 7 bases that match TRBD1. CDR1 and CDR2 from the germline V gene are MNHEY and SMNVEV (reference sequence). V lost 2 bases and J lost 2; bases outside the gene matches: 3. The CDR3 length is 14 residues. The CDR3 bases are TGTGCCAGCAGTTTAGGGACAGTCCCCTACGAGCAGTACTTC. It yields the protein CASSLGTVPYEQYF.

The genes are TRBV6-6 and TRBJ2-5; tentatively, D is TRBD1 (6 bases). Trimming cost V 10 bases and J 2 bases, with 14 bases left between them. CDR1 is MNHNY and CDR2 is SVGAGI in the germline V gene (reference sequence). The CDR3 sequence is 13 residues long. The CDR3 spells CATLRTEQETQYF. The CDR3 DNA sequence: TGTGCCACCCTAAGGACAGAGCAAGAGACCCAGTACTTC.

This clone was seen only once. The J gene is TRBJ2-7, the V gene TRBV28, with 9 bases matching TRBD2. This CDR3 comprises 16 residues. The germline V gene has CDR1 MDHEN and CDR2 SYDVKM. After removal of 5 bases from V and 4 bases from J, the junction contained 12 bases not matched to a gene. The CDR3 loop reads CASSIRGLAGFYEQYF. The CDR3 DNA follows: TGTGCCAGCAGTATCCGGGGGCTAGCGGGGTTTTACGAGCAGTACTTC.

The chain is built from TRBV10-3 and TRBJ2-2, with 8 positions matching TRBD2. Germline V gene data show CDR1 as ENHRY and CDR2 as SYGVKD. This CDR3 is built from 14 residues. V dropped 5 bases and J dropped 6; count of bases not matched to a gene: 5. Written as DNA, the CDR3 is TGTGCCATCAGTAGCGGGAGAGGGTCCGGGGAGCTGTTTTTT. It encodes CAISSGRGSGELFF.

The chain links TRBV6-1 to TRBJ1-3, with 7 bases lining up with TRBD1. The CDR3 sequence is 15 residues long. CDR1 is MNHNS and CDR2 is SASEGT in the germline V gene. With V trimmed by 1 base and J by 7 bases, 7 bases remained unmatched. CDR3 protein: CASSEEEGAHNTIYF. In DNA form, the CDR3 reads TGTGCCAGCAGTGAAGAAGAGGGGGCGCATAACACCATATATTTT.

This chain's CDR3 is CASSLTGTEGYEQYF. CDR3 in DNA: TGCGCCAGCAGCTTGACGGGGACTGAAGGCTACGAGCAGTACTTC. The rearrangement uses TRBV5-1 and TRBJ2-7, with a tentative D call TRBD2 (6 bases). V lost 1 base to trimming and J lost 3 bases, with 14 bases between them. Germline V gene sequence: CDR1 SGHRS, CDR2 YFSETQ. The CDR3 covers 15 residues.

The J gene is TRBJ2-4, the V gene TRBV7-9, with D possibly matching TRBD2 (6 bases). Germline CDR1 reads SEHNR; CDR2 reads FQNEAQ (reference sequence). CDR3 length: 18 residues. Trimming shortened V by 1 base and J by 1 base, and 17 bases separated the two germline ends. The CDR3, as DNA: TGTGCCAGCAGCTTAGGCGCAGGGAGGACGAGGGCCAAAAACATTCAGTACTTC. Translating it yields CASSLGAGRTRAKNIQYF.

The chain couples TRBV20-1 to TRBJ2-1, with D unresolved. Trimming cost V 2 bases and J 7 bases, with 3 bases left between them. CDR1 is DFQATT, CDR2 SNEGSKA, per germline (reference sequence). The CDR3 has 10 amino acids. This CDR3 reads CSARRNEQFF. CDR3 in DNA: TGCAGTGCTAGACGGAATGAGCAGTTCTTC.

The chain couples TRBV5-1 to TRBJ2-2; D uncertain. This CDR3 is built from 14 residues. The V end was cut by 2 bases, the J end by 7 bases, with 12 bases between. CDR1 is SGHRS, CDR2 YFSETQ, per germline. CDR3 coding DNA: TGCGCCAGCAGCTTACCGAGCCCGGGCGGGGAGCTGTTTTTT. This gives the protein CASSLPSPGGELFF.

The chain uses TRBV12-3 or TRBV12-4 and TRBJ2-7, with D perhaps TRBD1 (7 bases). Trimming shortened V by 2 bases and J by 10 bases, and 12 bases separated the two germline ends. CDR3 length: 12 amino acids. The CDR3 DNA is TGTGCCAGCAGTTTATTGCAGGGGGGACAGTACTTC. This translates into CASSLLQGGQYF.

The V gene is TRBV7-2, the J gene TRBJ2-2; 10 positions match TRBD2. Unmatched junction bases numbered 5, after V lost 3 bases and J lost 7 bases. CDR1 and CDR2 (germline): SGHTA, FQGNSA. CDR3 length: 15 amino acids. CDR3: CASSFTSGDVGELFF. Written as DNA, the CDR3 is TGTGCCAGCAGCTTTACTAGCGGGGACGTCGGGGAGCTGTTTTTT.

The chain is built from TRBV6-4 and TRBJ2-1, with D maybe TRBD2 (6 bases). The CDR3 is 13 residues long. V dropped 4 bases and J dropped 9 bases, with 13 bases sitting between them. Germline-derived CDR1 and CDR2 are MRHNA and SNTAGT. The CDR3 DNA is TGTGCCAGCAGTGTAGCTAGCGAGGCTGAGCAGTTCTTC. The encoded protein is CASSVASEAEQFF.

The chain uses TRBV7-6 and TRBJ2-1; D is unresolved. The V gene lost 6 bases and the J gene lost 0 bases, with 18 bases spanning the gap. The CDR3 contains 17 residues. Germline values: CDR1 SGHVS, CDR2 FNYEAQ. Here the CDR3 reads CASSTSLPQSSYNEQFF. The CDR3 DNA reads as TGTGCCAGCAGTACGTCACTCCCACAGAGCTCCTACAATGAGCAGTTCTTC.

The sample holds one count of this clone. J is TRBJ2-7 and V is TRBV16; D remains ambiguous. Germline CDR1 is KGHSY and CDR2 is FQNENV. This CDR3 has 13 residues. V dropped 0 bases and J dropped 5 bases, with 8 bases sitting between them. CDR3 coding DNA: TGTGCCAGCAGCCAATCGAGAACCCACGAGCAGTACTTC. Protein product: CASSQSRTHEQYF. The variable domain in full, with the rest retrieved from reference TRBV16 and TRBJ2-7, is GEEVAQTPKHLVRGEGQKAKLYCAPIKGHSYVFWYQQVLKNEFKFLISFQNENVFDETGMPKERFSAKCLPNSPCSLEIQATKLEDSAVYFCASSQSRTHEQYFGPGTRLTVT.

There are a few counts of this clone. V and J are TRBV11-2 and TRBJ2-7, with 10 positions matching TRBD1. V dropped 3 bases and J dropped 4; count of bases not matched to a gene: 15. This CDR3 spans 18 amino acids. Looked up from germline, CDR1 is SGHAT and CDR2 is FQNNGV. This CDR3 is CASSFRSTPGQGRYEQYF. The DNA for the CDR3 is TGTGCCAGCAGCTTCCGGAGTACCCCGGGACAGGGGCGGTACGAGCAGTACTTC.

The count of this clone is one. V gene TRBV19 combines with J gene TRBJ2-1, with D maybe TRBD2 (7 bases). CDR1 is LNHDA and CDR2 is SQIVND in the germline V gene (reference sequence). CDR3 size: 14 residues. The V end was cut by 4 bases, the J end by 6 bases, with 13 bases between. Here the CDR3 reads CASSTGGQINEQFF. Here the CDR3 DNA reads TGTGCCAGTAGTACGGGGGGACAAATCAATGAGCAGTTCTTC.

This clone was detected a few times. This rearrangement joins TRBV20-1 to TRBJ2-7; D might be TRBD2 (6 bases). Trimming took off 6 bases at V and 6 bases at J, with 12 bases between the two ends. The CDR3 spans 11 residues. Germline values: CDR1 DFQATT, CDR2 SNEGSKA (reference sequence). CDR3 bases: TGCAGTGCCCCAAGGAGGGGCGAGCAGTACTTC. Translated: CSAPRRGEQYF.

The rearrangement links TRBV7-9 to TRBJ2-3, with 10 bases matching TRBD2. Germline V gene data show CDR1 as SEHNR and CDR2 as FQNEAQ (reference sequence). Trimming took 4 bases from V and 4 from J; bases not matched to a gene: 11. CDR3 length equals 17 residues. CDR3 protein: CASSWASGRAAPDTQYF. The CDR3 DNA sequence: TGTGCCAGCAGCTGGGCTAGCGGGAGAGCCGCCCCAGATACGCAGTATTTT.

The chain carries TRBV28 and TRBJ2-3; D unresolved. Germline CDR1 MDHEN, CDR2 SYDVKM. The CDR3 consists of 15 residues. Trimming removed 4 bases from V and 3 bases from J, with 14 bases in between. The CDR3 protein is CASSYPPELTDTQYF. CDR3 nucleotide sequence: TGTGCCAGCAGTTACCCCCCCGAGTTAACAGATACGCAGTATTTT.

The J gene is TRBJ1-1, the V gene TRBV5-1, with D uncertain. CDR3 length equals 13 residues. The germline V gene has CDR1 SGHRS and CDR2 YFSETQ. Trimming shortened V by 7 bases and J by 6 bases, and 16 bases separated the two germline ends. The CDR3 region is CASRFNIEAEAFF. Written as DNA, the CDR3 is TGCGCCAGCCGTTTTAATATAGAGGCTGAAGCTTTCTTT.

The V gene is TRBV2, the J gene TRBJ1-2; 9 bases line up with TRBD1. This CDR3 is 15 amino acids long. Germline CDR1 reads SNHLY; CDR2 reads FYNNEI. V trimming: 5 bases; J trimming: 3 bases; junction bases outside the gene matches: 7. CDR3 loop: CASSPPGQGHYGYTF. CDR3 nucleotide sequence: TGTGCCAGCAGTCCGCCGGGACAGGGACACTATGGCTACACCTTC.

The chain is built from TRBV18 and TRBJ2-7; 11 bases match TRBD2. Germline CDR1 reads KGHSH; CDR2 reads LQKENI. The CDR3 is 15 amino acids. V lost 5 bases, J lost 1 base, and 4 bases stayed unmatched. CDR3 region: CASSETSGISYEQYF. The CDR3, as DNA: TGTGCCAGCTCAGAGACTAGCGGGATTTCCTACGAGCAGTACTTC.